This TCR beta chain was observed in a study of T-cell memory formation after mild COVID-19. The overall study: Across donors, TCR clusters were largely donor specific. Points from the study as a whole: A balance of CD4 and CD8 characterized clones contracting day 15 to 85, whereas later expanders leaned CD4+. Mainly CM and EM harbored the contracting CD4+ clones; mainly EMRA harbored the CD8+ ones. Several responding clones turned up in pre-infection memory, indicating that cross-reactive memory may have taken part.

From the 5' RACE reads, TCRdb called clonotypes with MiXCR, one entry per CDR3 protein. The sample shows approximately 400,000 distinct CDR3 sequences, over 15% of them seen only once. This clonotype was seen only a few times. Its antigen is currently unknown. CDR3 length: 14 amino acids. CDR1 and CDR2 from the germline V gene are ENHRY and SYGVKD. The trim removed 4 bases at V and 5 bases at J, leaving 3 bases unmatched. The receptor was derived from a man aged 18 to 30 who had mild COVID-19 (a few samples of this study predate the infection). Cell type and time point are not known. This rearrangement joins TRBV10-3 to TRBJ2-5; TRBD1 agrees at 11 bases. The sequencing input was PBMCs or a T cell subset sorted from them (not recorded which). Here the CDR3 reads CAISGTGGMETQYF. For the CDR3, the DNA is TGTGCCATCAGTGGGACAGGGGGCATGGAGACCCAGTACTTC.